These T cell receptor beta chains were read from a single sample in a study of CD8+CD57+ T cells in acquired aplastic anemia. TCRdb re-called the reads with MiXCR, one entry per CDR3 protein. The table lists some 180,000 distinct CDR3 sequences, 55% to 65% of them singletons. The sample was sorted CD4+, CD8+, or CD8+CD57+ T cells (not recorded which) from PBMCs. These receptors all stem from a human donor with aplastic anemia. Both conserved end residues are part of each CDR3. The D gene is left open where the match is weak. Expanded clones are given a class, and other clones once, few, many or no size at all.

>once|TRBJ2-1|-|TRBV9
CASSPEAGIAYNEQFF
TGTGCCAGCAGCCCTGAGGCGGGTATAGCGTACAATGAGCAGTTCTTC
>-|TRBJ2-1|-|TRBV7-9
CASSKGGGADEQFF
TGTGCCAGCAGCAAAGGAGGGGGGGCAGATGAGCAGTTCTTC
>-|TRBJ2-7|-|TRBV9
CASSVGNFTHYEQYF
TGTGCCAGCAGCGTAGGTAACTTTACGCACTACGAGCAGTACTTC
>many|TRBJ1-6|-|TRBV20-1
CSAPTQSSYNSPLHF
TGCAGTGCTCCAACACAGAGCTCCTATAATTCACCCCTCCACTTT
>-|TRBJ2-3|TRBD2|TRBV20-1
CSARKGLAGGGTQYF
TGCAGTGCTCGAAAGGGACTAGCGGGAGGAGGCACGCAGTATTTT
>once|TRBJ2-3|TRBD2|TRBV7-9
CASSLTGLAGLRTDTQYF
TGTGCCAGCAGCTTAACAGGCCTAGCGGGGCTTCGCACAGATACGCAGTATTTT
>-|TRBJ2-5|-|TRBV25-1
CASSDEVPWTQYF
TGTGCCAGCAGTGACGAGGTCCCATGGACCCAGTACTTC
>-|TRBJ2-2|TRBD1|TRBV9
CASSVVTGGDTGELFF
TGTGCCAGCAGCGTAGTGACAGGGGGAGACACCGGGGAGCTGTTTTTT
>few|TRBJ2-7|-|TRBV7-9
CASSPPLVGEQYF
TGTGCCAGCAGCCCCCCCTTGGTTGGTGAGCAGTACTTC
>few|TRBJ2-5|-|TRBV15
CATSRDLAVGETQYF
TGTGCCACCAGCAGAGACCTAGCAGTGGGAGAGACCCAGTACTTC
>few|TRBJ2-1|-|TRBV2
CASSETSRNEQFF
TGTGCCAGCAGTGAAACCAGCCGCAATGAGCAGTTCTTC
>-|TRBJ2-7|TRBD1|TRBV29-1
CSVPGQGFYEQYF
TGCAGCGTCCCGGGACAGGGGTTTTACGAGCAGTACTTC
>-|TRBJ1-1|TRBD1|TRBV12-3/TRBV12-4
CASSLGGQGLNTEAFF
TGTGCCAGCAGTTTGGGAGGACAGGGATTGAACACTGAAGCTTTCTTT
>-|TRBJ1-1|-|TRBV24-1
CATSDTVNTEAFF
TGTGCCACCAGTGATACGGTCAACACTGAAGCTTTCTTT
>once|TRBJ2-5|TRBD1|TRBV10-2
CASSGDRDQETQYF
TGCGCCAGCAGTGGGGACAGGGATCAAGAGACCCAGTACTTC
>-|TRBJ2-7|-|TRBV7-9
CASSYRGASSYEQYF
TGTGCCAGCAGTTATCGAGGGGCGAGCTCCTACGAGCAGTACTTC
>-|TRBJ1-5|-|TRBV10-3
CAISDQSGSNQPQHF
TGTGCCATCAGTGACCAAAGTGGAAGCAATCAGCCCCAGCATTTT
>-|TRBJ2-7|TRBD2|TRBV6-5
CASSYRTTSESYEQYF
TGTGCCAGCAGTTACCGAACGACTAGCGAATCCTACGAGCAGTACTTC
>many|TRBJ1-5|TRBD1|TRBV7-2
CASSTEDRFNQPQHF
TGTGCCAGCAGCACCGAGGACAGGTTCAATCAGCCCCAGCATTTT
>-|TRBJ2-7|TRBD2|TRBV20-1
CSARDLRESGYEQYF
TGCAGTGCTAGAGATCTGCGGGAGTCGGGCTACGAGCAGTACTTC
>-|TRBJ2-1|TRBD1|TRBV20-1
CSAGLWTGSYNEQFF
TGCAGTGCCGGCCTCTGGACAGGGTCCTACAATGAGCAGTTCTTC
>-|TRBJ2-3|-|TRBV7-7
CASSFRQGGDTQYF
TGTGCCAGCAGCTTTCGGCAGGGAGGAGATACGCAGTATTTT
>-|TRBJ1-1|-|TRBV5-1
CASSLGGTANTEAFF
TGCGCCAGCAGCTTGGGTGGGACGGCGAACACTGAAGCTTTCTTT
>many|TRBJ2-7|TRBD1|TRBV7-6
CASSSSTGLPFYEQYF
TGTGCCAGCAGCAGCTCGACAGGGTTACCCTTCTACGAGCAGTACTTC
>-|TRBJ2-1|-|TRBV10-3
CAISEGTTDLKFF
TGTGCCATCAGTGAGGGGACGACCGACCTCAAGTTCTTC
>-|TRBJ2-7|TRBD2|TRBV20-1
CSARREGPHEQYF
TGCAGTGCTAGAAGGGAGGGGCCCCACGAGCAGTACTTC
>-|TRBJ2-1|TRBD2|TRBV9
CANTQGLAGSYNEQFF
TGTGCCAATACACAGGGACTAGCGGGGTCCTACAATGAGCAGTTCTTC
>many|TRBJ1-3|-|TRBV11-2
CASSFSGNTIYF
TGTGCCAGCAGCTTCTCTGGAAACACCATATATTTT
>-|TRBJ2-7|TRBD1|TRBV11-2
CASNGQAYEQYF
TGTGCCAGCAACGGACAGGCCTACGAGCAGTACTTC
>-|TRBJ1-1|TRBD1|TRBV4-1
CASSLGQGAGTEAFF
TGCGCCAGCAGCCTCGGACAGGGGGCGGGCACTGAAGCTTTCTTT
>-|TRBJ1-5|TRBD1|TRBV19
CASSVGQGSNQPQHF
TGTGCCAGTAGTGTCGGACAGGGTAGCAATCAGCCCCAGCATTTT